These 4 T cell receptor beta chains were sequenced from one sample in a study of patients and donors after allogeneic stem cell transplantation (dated by TCRdb to 2020 to 2022). The library was obtained by RT-PCR. These reads were obtained on a NextSeq 550. TCRdb cleaned the public reads at Q25 with fastp, built clones with MiXCR and kept in-frame beta chains. Rows are combined by CDR3 protein, so each entry shows the most common genes and DNA. This sample comprises hundreds of thousands of distinct CDR3 sequences, approximately 16% of them detected only once. The ten largest account for just over 7% of the sample. The sequencing input was blood, either unsorted or a sorted T cell fraction (not recorded which). Receptors originate from a human donor who was either an allogeneic HSCT recipient or a stem cell or donor lymphocyte infusion donor (not recorded which). It is not recorded whose cells these are; they may come from a transplant donor.

In its sample, this clonotype was seen a few times. The rearrangement joins TRBV6-2 or TRBV6-3 to TRBJ1-2; no reliable D call. The CDR3 runs to 12 residues. V was pared by 5 bases and J by 8 bases, with 12 bases between. In germline, CDR1 is MNHEY, CDR2 SVGEGT. The CDR3: CASSRTRGGYTF. DNA for the CDR3: TGTGCCAGCAGTAGGACCAGAGGGGGCTACACCTTC.

This chain uses TRBV7-8 with TRBJ2-7, with TRBD2 matching over 10 bases. V shed 5 bases and J 3 bases; nucleotides not matched to a gene: 7. The CDR3 sequence is 15 residues long. The germline V gene has CDR1 SGHVS and CDR2 FQNEAQ. CDR3 sequence reads: CASSHKREGLYEQYF. Written as DNA, the CDR3 is TGTGCCAGCAGCCATAAGCGGGAGGGGCTCTACGAGCAGTACTTC.

This clonotype was seen just once. The chain joins TRBV28 to TRBJ2-2, with TRBD1 identical over 7 bases. The CDR3 is 15 amino acids. Germline V gene sequence: CDR1 MDHEN, CDR2 SYDVKM. V lost 5 bases to trimming and J lost 6 bases; unmatched junction nucleotides: 9. The CDR3 nucleotides read TGTGCCAGCAGTCTCGACAGGGTCGGGGCCGGGGAGCTGTTTTTT. Residues: CASSLDRVGAGELFF.

This chain links TRBV6-2 or TRBV6-3 with TRBJ2-5; 7 bases align to TRBD2. Losses at the gene ends were 2 bases for V and 5 bases for J; bases not matched to a gene: 11. The CDR3 extends over 16 amino acids. CDR1 and CDR2 from the germline V gene are MNHEY and SVGEGT. The CDR3 loop is CASSYPSGGRYETQYF. As DNA, the CDR3 is TGTGCCAGCAGTTACCCTTCGGGGGGACGGTACGAGACCCAGTACTTC.